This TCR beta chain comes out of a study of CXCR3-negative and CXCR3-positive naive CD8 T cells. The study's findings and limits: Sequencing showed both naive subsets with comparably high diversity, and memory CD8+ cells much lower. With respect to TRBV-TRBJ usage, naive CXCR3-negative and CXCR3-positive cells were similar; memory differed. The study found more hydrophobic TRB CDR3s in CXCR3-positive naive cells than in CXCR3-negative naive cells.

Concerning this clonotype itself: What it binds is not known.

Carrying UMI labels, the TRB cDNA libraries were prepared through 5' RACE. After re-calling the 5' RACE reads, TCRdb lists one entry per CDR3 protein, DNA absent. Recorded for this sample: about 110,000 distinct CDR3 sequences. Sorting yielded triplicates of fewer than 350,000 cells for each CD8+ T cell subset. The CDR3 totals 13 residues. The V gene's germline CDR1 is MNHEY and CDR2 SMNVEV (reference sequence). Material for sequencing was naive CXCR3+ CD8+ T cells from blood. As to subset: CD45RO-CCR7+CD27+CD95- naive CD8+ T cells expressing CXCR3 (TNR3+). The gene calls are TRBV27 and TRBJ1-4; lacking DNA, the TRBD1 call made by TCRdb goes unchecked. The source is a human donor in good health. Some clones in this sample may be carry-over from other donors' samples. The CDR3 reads CASSLIGEEKLFF.